This entry is about one TCR beta chain. This sample was taken from a study of PD-L1 blockade in urothelial cancer. Study-wide background: Starting in the mid-2010s, patients were given atezolizumab (1,200 mg intravenously every 3 weeks). Researchers found blood samples held a median of roughly 140,000 T cells.

Clones were sequenced by immunoSEQ multiplex PCR, and TCRdb holds only the in-frame ones, with some missing. Here the sample spans around 66,000 clones, 75% to 90% being singletons. The time point here: pretreatment peripheral blood. Patients were diagnosed with urothelial carcinoma, either locally advanced or metastatic. V lost 3 bases and J lost 4, with 12 bases in between. The CDR3 runs to 15 residues. Germline CDR1 is KGHSH and CDR2 is LQKENI. The receptor was derived from a man in his 70s with urothelial cancer. The chain uses TRBV18 and TRBJ2-2, with D maybe TRBD2 (6 bases). Sample: PBMCs, taken around atezolizumab (anti-PD-L1) treatment. DNA for the CDR3: TGTGCCAGCTCACCTGGGACTGGGAGCACCGGGGAGCTGTTTTTT. It translates to CASSPGTGSTGELFF.